These 10 T cell receptor beta chains came from one sample sequenced in a study of spatial heterogeneity in lung cancer. General study points: Mutation counts in tumors were tracked by counts of expanded intratumoral alpha and beta TCRs.

TCRdb reanalysed the 5' RACE reads using MiXCR and keeps one entry per CDR3 protein. The table has about 27,000 distinct CDR3 sequences, 7.1% seen once. No cognate antigen is known for these TCRs. Time point described: sample taken at primary tumor resection. The sequencing here drew on lung tumor tissue, taken at surgery. The receptors derive from a male donor with early-stage non-small cell lung cancer.

In this sample, this clonotype turned up many times. The rearrangement uses TRBV6-5 and TRBJ1-2; weak D call: TRBD1 (6 bases). There are 16 residues in the CDR3. The germline CDR1 and CDR2 sequences are MNHEY and SVGAGI. The ends were cut back, 6 bases at V and 4 bases at J, with 21 bases in the middle. CDR3 sequence reads: CASSRKRATGGYGYTF. The CDR3 nucleotides read TGTGCCAGCAGCCGGAAAAGGGCGACAGGTGGCTATGGCTACACCTTC.

This clonotype was observed a handful of times. J is TRBJ2-3 and V is TRBV6-5; 8 bases map to TRBD2. Germline-derived CDR1 and CDR2 are MNHEY and SVGAGI. The junction had 5 bases not matched to a gene; V was cut back by 2 bases and J by 1 base. The CDR3 is 16 amino acids. CDR3 protein: CASSYAGRGGTDTQYF. CDR3 DNA sequence: TGTGCCAGCAGTTACGCGGGGCGGGGGGGCACAGATACGCAGTATTTT.

This clonotype was seen a few times. V gene TRBV6-5 combines with J gene TRBJ2-2, with 10 bases identical to TRBD1. The CDR3 is made up of 16 amino acids. CDR1 and CDR2 (germline): MNHEY, SVGAGI. Trimming took 6 bases from V and 4 from J; bases not matched to a gene: 8. DNA for the CDR3: TGTGCCAGCAGCCCGCTTAGGACAGGGGGCACCGGGGAGCTGTTTTTT. This translates into CASSPLRTGGTGELFF.

Judged by abundance, this clonotype is medium-sized. V is TRBV15 and J is TRBJ2-3; D is undetermined. The CDR3 totals 13 residues. With 0 bases removed from V and 4 bases from J, the gap between germline ends came to 5 bases. Germline CDR1 LNHNV, CDR2 YYDKDF (reference sequence). The CDR3 nucleotides are TGTGCCACCAGCAGAGATAAAGCAGATACGCAGTATTTT. Protein: CATSRDKADTQYF.

The V and J genes are TRBV11-2 and TRBJ1-3; D remains unclear. V lost 5 bases and J lost 0, with 8 bases in between. Germline V CDR1 and CDR2: SGHAT, FQNNGV. The CDR3 runs to 14 residues. The CDR3 region is CASSLRNSGNTIYF. The CDR3 nucleotides read TGTGCCAGCAGCCTCAGGAACTCTGGAAACACCATATATTTT.

This clonotype was seen ten or more times. The chain uses TRBV6-5 and TRBJ1-2; D is uncertain. This CDR3 region has 14 residues. V lost 5 bases and J lost 4, with 14 bases in between. Germline V gene lookup returns CDR1 MNHEY and CDR2 SVGAGI. Here the CDR3 DNA reads TGTGCCAGCAGTCTCAGGTCGATTGGCTATGGCTACACCTTC. Its protein is CASSLRSIGYGYTF.

This clonotype was observed a handful of times. J is TRBJ2-2 and V is TRBV14, with D maybe TRBD1 (5 bases). Germline V CDR1 and CDR2: SGHDN, FVKESK. The CDR3 consists of 13 residues. V lost 1 base, J lost 16 bases, and 16 bases lay in between. In DNA form, the CDR3 reads TGTGCCAGCAGCCAAGGACAGATGTCTATTCAGTTTTTT. Translating it yields CASSQGQMSIQFF.

The rearrangement uses TRBV2 and TRBJ1-5; 8 nucleotides match TRBD1. CDR1 and CDR2 (germline): SNHLY, FYNNEI. This CDR3 region has 15 residues. V dropped 6 bases and J dropped 7; count of bases not matched to a gene: 11. As DNA, the CDR3 is TGTGCCAGCAGGGAATTCCAGGGGGCTAGACAGCCCCAGCATTTT. Its protein is CASREFQGARQPQHF.

This clonotype was seen many times. Here the CDR3 DNA reads TGTGCCAGCAAAGGACCCAGCTCCACCGGGGAGCTGTTTTTT. Protein product: CASKGPSSTGELFF. The chain employs TRBV6-6 and TRBJ2-2; D is unclear. Germline V gives CDR1 MNHNY, CDR2 SVGAGI (reference sequence). Trimming left V 7 bases short and J 4 bases short, with 13 bases between. CDR3 length equals 14 residues.

This clonotype turned up a few times. The V gene is TRBV10-2, the J gene TRBJ1-1; tentative D call: TRBD1 (5 bases). Germline CDR1 is WSHSY and CDR2 is SAAADI. The CDR3 totals 14 residues. The germline V and J ends were trimmed by 5 bases and 0 bases, with 10 bases remaining between them. The CDR3 DNA reads as TGCGCCAGCAGTCGACAGAGCATGAACACTGAAGCTTTCTTT. This codes for CASSRQSMNTEAFF.